The T cell receptor (beta chain) under discussion was sequenced for a study of Tregs in tolerant kidney transplant recipients (dated by TCRdb to the late 2010s). Regarding the study in general: Additional Treg samples were obtained by sorting recipient CD4+CD25+CD127- cells from a 3-day mixed lymphocyte reaction with belatacept, in some cases after a subsequent approximately five-day donor restimulation. Antibodies distinguished recipient from donor cells when sorting primary belatacept mixed lymphocyte reaction cultures. The study applied TCRbeta sequencing to find donor-specific regulatory T cells before combined kidney and bone marrow transplantation and then followed those same cells after transplant. TCRbeta repertoire sequencing was used in 3 healthy controls to compare several methods for expanding Tregs specific for an allogeneic donor. Points the paper makes about the study in general: The most biologically relevant and donor-specific TCRbeta repertoire appeared to be identified by expanding Tregs with activated donor B cells. Because only a small number of patients were included, the study had limitations, and the results will need to be validated in larger populations as well as under other immunosuppression protocols. Biological reproducibility was not directly addressed, though technical replication error appeared minimal.

For TCRbeta CDR3 sequencing, genomic DNA from the sorted cells was extracted using the QIAGEN DNeasy Blood and Tissue Kit. High-throughput TCRbeta CDR3 sequencing, which included PCR amplification with bias correction and internal controls, was done commercially through immunoSEQ. The original pipeline was this. A unique productive TCRbeta sequence was defined by the CDR3 nucleotide sequence when primers matched, and otherwise by the CDR3 amino acid sequence together with the Vbeta and Jbeta genes. A sequence was defined as donor-reactive if the sequence was expanded at least 5-fold in CFSE-low cells compared with unstimulated cells and had a frequency of at least 0.01% in CFSE-low cells. Jensen-Shannon divergence calculated on the top 100 TCRbeta sequences ranked by frequency was used to measure repertoire divergence. For samples with multiple sequencing runs, sorting error was corrected separately for each run before the runs were pooled. The source is immuneACCESS, and TCRdb retained only in-frame sequences with V and J called. Part of the clones is not carried over; for the studies checked, unresolved V genes explain less than half of this, and the remainder is unexplained. Clone size and V and J calls were adopted from that table, with D and trimming inferred from the DNA. In all, the sample holds just under 45,000 clones, and just under 97% of those were seen once. Approximately 0.39% of the sample is taken by the ten largest.

In the case of this clone: The antigen it binds to is not known. The record has no base qualities; no much larger clone is one base away.

V is pared back by 1 base and J by 6 bases, with 7 bases lying between the germline termini. Inclusive of the bounding cysteine and phenylalanine, the CDR3 is 13 residues long. Of the read, only the CDR3 DNA is kept; its 39 bases are in frame from base 1. Sequences LNHDA (CDR1) and SQIVND (CDR2) are obtained from the germline V gene (reference sequence). Blood from healthy controls was obtained either as purchased buffy coats or from healthy volunteers. Healthy control blood was processed to PBMCs by Ficoll density gradient and cryopreserved, and patient PBMCs were collected before and after transplant.

The V and J segments used are TRBV19 and TRBJ2-1; TRBD1 could be the D gene, as 6 bases match. The specimen was Tregs from blood cultured with allogeneic cells. This TCR was recovered from a human donor in good health. CDR3 region: CASSIGGGNEQFF. Here is the DNA: TGTGCCAGTAGTATAGGAGGGGGCAATGAGCAGTTCTTC.